This TCR beta chain stems from a study of technical replicates of blood from a handful of donors (dated by TCRdb to between 2016 and 2019). The library was made by the immunoSEQ multiplex PCR assay. TCRdb carries this immuneACCESS record with in-frame sequences only. Its versions omit some clonotypes, under half of them owing to an unresolved V gene in the studies checked, with the rest unexplained. The sample records some 85,000 clones, 96% of which are singletons. Approximately 0.32% of the sample is held by the ten biggest clonotypes. A note on this clone: Its recognized antigen is unknown. Per-base quality was not reported, and no clone a single base away is much larger than it.

Per the germline V gene (reference sequence), LNHDA is the CDR1 and SQIVND is the CDR2. Measured from the cysteine to the phenylalanine, the CDR3 is 16 residues long. Left in the record is the CDR3 DNA by itself, 48 bases read in frame from the first base. Trimming leaves V shorter by 6 bases and J shorter by 1 base, with the junction holding 8 bases beyond the gene matches. This receptor was obtained from a human donor in good health. The sequenced sample was T cells isolated from PBMCs. Here the chain combines TRBV19 and TRBJ1-1, and TRBD1 aligns with 10 junction nucleotides. At the DNA level, the sequence is TGTGCCAGTAGCCACCGGGACAGGGGAACGAACACTGAAGCTTTCTTT. Its protein reads: CASSHRDRGTNTEAFF. Beyond the CDR3, the reference TRBV19 and TRBJ1-1 genes provide the residues; the full variable domain reads: DGGITQSPKYLFRKEGQNVTLSCEQNLNHDAMYWYRQDPGQGLRLIYYSQIVNDFQKGDIAEGYSVSREKKESFPLTVTSAQKNPTAFYLCASSHRDRGTNTEAFFGQGTRLTVV.